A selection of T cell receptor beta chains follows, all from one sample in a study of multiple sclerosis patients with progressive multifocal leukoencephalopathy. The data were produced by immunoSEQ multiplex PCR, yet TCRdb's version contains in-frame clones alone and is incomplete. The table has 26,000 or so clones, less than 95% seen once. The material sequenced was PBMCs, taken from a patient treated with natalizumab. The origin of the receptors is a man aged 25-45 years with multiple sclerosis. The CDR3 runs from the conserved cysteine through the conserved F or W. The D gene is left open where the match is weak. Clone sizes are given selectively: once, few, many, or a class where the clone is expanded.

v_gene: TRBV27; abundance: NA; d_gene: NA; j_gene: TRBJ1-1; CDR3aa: CASSFQGWGTEAFF; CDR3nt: TGTGCCAGCAGTTTTCAGGGCTGGGGCACTGAAGCTTTCTTT
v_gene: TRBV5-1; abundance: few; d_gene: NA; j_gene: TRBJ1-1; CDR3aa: CASSLTVSMNTEAFF; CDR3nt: TGCGCCAGCAGCTTGACAGTTAGCATGAACACTGAAGCTTTCTTT
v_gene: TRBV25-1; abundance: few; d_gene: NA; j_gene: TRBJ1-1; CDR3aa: CASSRVGGKAFF; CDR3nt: TGTGCCAGCAGTCGTGTAGGGGGGAAAGCTTTCTTT
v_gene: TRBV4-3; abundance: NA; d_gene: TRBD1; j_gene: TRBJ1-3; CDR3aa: CAGSQDPNRGSSGNTIYF; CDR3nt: TGCGCCGGCAGCCAAGATCCTAACAGGGGGAGCTCTGGAAACACCATATATTTT
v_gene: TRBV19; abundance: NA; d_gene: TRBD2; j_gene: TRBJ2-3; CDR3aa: CASSGPGGYDTQYF; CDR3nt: TGTGCCAGTAGTGGGCCGGGAGGATACGATACGCAGTATTTT
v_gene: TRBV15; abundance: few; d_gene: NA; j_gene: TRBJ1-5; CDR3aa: CATSRSQYNQPQHF; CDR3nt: TGTGCCACCAGCAGGTCACAGTATAATCAGCCCCAGCATTTT
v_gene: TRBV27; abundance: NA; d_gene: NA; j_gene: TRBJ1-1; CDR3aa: CASSLQVHSGAFF; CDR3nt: TGTGCCAGCAGTTTACAGGTGCACTCCGGAGCTTTCTTT
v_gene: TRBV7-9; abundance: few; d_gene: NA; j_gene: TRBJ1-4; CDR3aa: CASSLVSGNEKLFF; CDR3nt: TGTGCCAGCAGCTTAGTATCAGGAAATGAAAAACTGTTTTTT
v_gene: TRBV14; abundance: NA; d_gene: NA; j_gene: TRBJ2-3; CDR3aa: CASSQESFTDTQYF; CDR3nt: TGTGCCAGCAGCCAAGAATCTTTCACAGATACGCAGTATTTT
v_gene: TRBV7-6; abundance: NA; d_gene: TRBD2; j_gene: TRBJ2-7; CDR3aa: CASSTTLAGGVYEQYF; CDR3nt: TGTGCCAGCAGCACTACTCTAGCGGGAGGAGTGTACGAGCAGTACTTC
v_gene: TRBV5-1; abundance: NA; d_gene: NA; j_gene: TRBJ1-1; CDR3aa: CASSLAGTARTEAFF; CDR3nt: TGCGCCAGCAGCTTGGCAGGGACGGCACGGACTGAAGCTTTCTTT
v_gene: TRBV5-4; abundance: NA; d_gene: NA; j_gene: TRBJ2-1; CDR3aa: CASSSVGGAENEQFF; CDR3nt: TGTGCCAGCAGCTCCGTCGGGGGCGCGGAGAATGAGCAGTTCTTC
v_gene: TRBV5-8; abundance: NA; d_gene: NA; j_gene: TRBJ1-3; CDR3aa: CASSFWAPGNTIYF; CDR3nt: TGTGCCAGCAGCTTCTGGGCGCCTGGAAACACCATATATTTT
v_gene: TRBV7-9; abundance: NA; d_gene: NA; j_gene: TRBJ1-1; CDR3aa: CASSLEGWNTEAFF; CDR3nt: TGTGCCAGCAGCTTAGAAGGGTGGAACACTGAAGCTTTCTTT
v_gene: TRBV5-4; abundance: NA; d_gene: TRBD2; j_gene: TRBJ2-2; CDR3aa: CASSLYKGLAGSGELFF; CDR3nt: TGTGCCAGCAGCTTGTATAAGGGACTAGCGGGTTCCGGGGAGCTGTTTTTT
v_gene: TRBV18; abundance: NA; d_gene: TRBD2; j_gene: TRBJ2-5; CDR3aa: CASSPPTSRLGGEQYF; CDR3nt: TGTGCCAGCTCACCACCGACTAGCCGATTAGGTGGTGAGCAGTACTTC
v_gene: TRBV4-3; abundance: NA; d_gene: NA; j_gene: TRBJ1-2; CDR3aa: CASSQERAGAPGGYTF; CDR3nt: TGCGCCAGCAGCCAAGAAAGGGCAGGGGCGCCGGGCGGCTACACCTTC
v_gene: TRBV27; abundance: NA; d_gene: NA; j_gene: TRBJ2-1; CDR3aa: CASNGGGSEQFF; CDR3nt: TGTGCCAGCAACGGTGGGGGGAGTGAGCAGTTCTTC
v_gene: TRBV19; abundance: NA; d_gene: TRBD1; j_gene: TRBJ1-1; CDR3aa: CASSRQGGGTEAFF; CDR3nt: TGTGCCAGTAGTCGACAGGGTGGAGGCACTGAAGCTTTCTTT
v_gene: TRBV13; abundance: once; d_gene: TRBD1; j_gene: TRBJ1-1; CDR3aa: CASSSSGGVEAFF; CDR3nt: TGTGCCAGCAGCTCCTCAGGGGGCGTTGAAGCTTTCTTT
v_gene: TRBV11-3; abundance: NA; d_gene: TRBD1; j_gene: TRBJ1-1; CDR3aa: CASSKQGAWTEAFF; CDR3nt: TGTGCCAGCAGCAAACAGGGGGCGTGGACTGAAGCTTTCTTT
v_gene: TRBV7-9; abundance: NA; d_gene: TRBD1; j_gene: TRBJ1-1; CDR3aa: CASSPQSGTGMSMNTEAFF; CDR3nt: TGTGCCAGCAGCCCGCAATCCGGGACAGGGATGAGCATGAACACTGAAGCTTTCTTT
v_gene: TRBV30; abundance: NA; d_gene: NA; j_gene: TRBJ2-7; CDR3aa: CAWQISYEQYF; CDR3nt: TGTGCCTGGCAAATTTCCTACGAGCAGTACTTC
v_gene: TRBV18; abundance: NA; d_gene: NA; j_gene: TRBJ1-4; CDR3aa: CASSPGVNEKLFF; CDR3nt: TGTGCCAGCTCACCCGGTGTAAATGAAAAACTGTTTTTT
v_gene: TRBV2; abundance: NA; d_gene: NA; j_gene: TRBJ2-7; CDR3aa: CASSGRDEQYF; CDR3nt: TGTGCCAGCAGTGGCAGGGACGAGCAGTACTTC
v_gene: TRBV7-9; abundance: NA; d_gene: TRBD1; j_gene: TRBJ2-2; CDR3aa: CASSGGVCAAGELFF; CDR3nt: TGTGCCTCGTCAGGGGGCGTGTGCGCGGCCGGGGAGCTGTTTTTT
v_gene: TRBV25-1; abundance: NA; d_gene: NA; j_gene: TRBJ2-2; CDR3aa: CASMPAMGGNTGELFF; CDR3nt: TGTGCCAGCATGCCCGCAATGGGAGGGAACACCGGGGAGCTGTTTTTT
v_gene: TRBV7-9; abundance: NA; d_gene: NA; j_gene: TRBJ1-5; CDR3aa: CASSSSFGRNQPQHF; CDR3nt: TGTGCCAGCAGCTCCTCCTTTGGCCGCAATCAGCCCCAGCATTTT
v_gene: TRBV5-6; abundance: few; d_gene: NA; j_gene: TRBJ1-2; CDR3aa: CASSLKPNYGYTF; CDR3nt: TGTGCCAGCAGCTTAAAGCCTAACTATGGCTACACCTTC
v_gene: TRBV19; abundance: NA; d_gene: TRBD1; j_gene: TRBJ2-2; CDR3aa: CASSIDGTGVTGELFF; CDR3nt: TGTGCCAGTAGTATAGATGGGACAGGGGTAACCGGGGAGCTGTTTTTT
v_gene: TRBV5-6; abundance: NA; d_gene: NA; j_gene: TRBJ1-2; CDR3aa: CASSLLGYGYTF; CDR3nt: TGTGCCAGCAGCTTGTTGGGCTATGGCTACACCTTC
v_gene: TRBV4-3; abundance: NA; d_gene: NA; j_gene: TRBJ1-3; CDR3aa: CASSPGLSSGNTIYF; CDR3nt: TGCGCCAGCAGCCCCGGACTGTCCTCTGGAAACACCATATATTTT
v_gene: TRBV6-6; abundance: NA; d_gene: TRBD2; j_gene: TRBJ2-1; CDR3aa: CASSPGTSVCNEQFF; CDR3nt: TGTGCCAGCAGTCCCGGGACTAGCGTATGCAATGAGCAGTTCTTC
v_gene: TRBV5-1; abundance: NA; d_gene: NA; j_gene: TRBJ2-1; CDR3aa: CASSLRGGRNEQFF; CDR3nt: TGCGCCAGCAGCTTGAGAGGGGGACGGAATGAGCAGTTCTTC
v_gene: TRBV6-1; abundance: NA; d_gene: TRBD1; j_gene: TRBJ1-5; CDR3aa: CATSLGGGKQPQHF; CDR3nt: TGTGCCACCTCCCTAGGAGGGGGCAAACAGCCCCAGCATTTT
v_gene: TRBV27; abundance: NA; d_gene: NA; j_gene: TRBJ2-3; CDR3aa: CASRSHPDTQYF; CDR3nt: TGTGCCAGCAGGTCTCATCCAGATACGCAGTATTTT
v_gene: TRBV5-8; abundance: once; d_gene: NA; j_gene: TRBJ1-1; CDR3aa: CASSLRALNTEAFF; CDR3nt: TGTGCCAGCAGCCTTCGGGCCTTAAACACTGAAGCTTTCTTT
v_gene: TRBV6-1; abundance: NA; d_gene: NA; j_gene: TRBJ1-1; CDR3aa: CASSEARGGTEAFF; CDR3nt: TGTGCCAGCAGTGAAGCGAGAGGGGGGACTGAAGCTTTCTTT
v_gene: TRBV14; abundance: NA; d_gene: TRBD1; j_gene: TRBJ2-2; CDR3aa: CASSSGQGDTGELFF; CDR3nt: TGTGCCAGCAGCTCTGGACAGGGGGACACCGGGGAGCTGTTTTTT
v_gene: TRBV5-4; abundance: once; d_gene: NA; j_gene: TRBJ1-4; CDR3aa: CASSLIGMGEKLFF; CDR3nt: TGTGCCAGCAGCTTGATAGGGATGGGTGAAAAACTGTTTTTT
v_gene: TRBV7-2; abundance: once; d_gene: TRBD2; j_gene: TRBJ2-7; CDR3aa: CASSLRGVYEQYF; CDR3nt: TGTGCCAGCAGCTTGCGGGGGGTCTACGAGCAGTACTTC
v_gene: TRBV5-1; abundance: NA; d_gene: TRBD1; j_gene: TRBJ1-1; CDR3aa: CASSLAGGRTEAFF; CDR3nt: TGCGCCAGCAGCTTGGCAGGGGGAAGGACTGAAGCTTTCTTT
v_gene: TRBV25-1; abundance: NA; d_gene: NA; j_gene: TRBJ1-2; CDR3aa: CASSEPGFGNYGYTF; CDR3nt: TGTGCCAGCAGTGAGCCGGGATTCGGGAACTATGGCTACACCTTC
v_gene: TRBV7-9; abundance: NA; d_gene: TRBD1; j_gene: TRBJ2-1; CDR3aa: CANSLGTGVRNEQFF; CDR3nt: TGTGCCAACAGCCTCGGGACAGGGGTTCGCAATGAGCAGTTCTTC
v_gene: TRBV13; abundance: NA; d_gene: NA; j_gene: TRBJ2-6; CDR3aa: CASSIRTGANVLTF; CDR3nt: TGTGCCAGCAGTATCCGGACTGGGGCCAACGTCCTGACTTTC
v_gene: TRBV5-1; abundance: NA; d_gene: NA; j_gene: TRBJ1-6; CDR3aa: CASSSFPDRNNSPLHF; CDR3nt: TGCGCCAGCAGCTCGTTCCCCGACAGAAATAATTCACCCCTCCACTTT